This record concerns one TCR beta chain sequence. The data originate from a study of blood T cell repertoires in COVID-19. Study overall: Sites in the United States, Italy and Spain provided acute and convalescent COVID-19 samples. PBMCs, B-cell-depleted T cells, or T cells were the source of the cDNA or gDNA that made up the material.

Looked up from germline, CDR1 is LNHDA and CDR2 is SQIVND (reference sequence). The V and J ends lost 5 bases and 3 bases, in that order; junction bases with no gene match: 4. This CDR3 comprises 15 residues. In the source study's methods: It was from reference gene primer amplification that nucleated cell counts were estimated. Clones were sequenced by immunoSEQ multiplex PCR, and TCRdb holds only the in-frame ones, with some missing. The DNA gave D and trimming, while V, J and clone size come from that table. The table has tens of thousands of clones, roughly 94% seen once; the top ten hold roughly 32%.

The receptor's source is a man between 70 and 80 years old with active COVID-19. Sequencing was done on a sample of peripheral blood. The V call is TRBV19, the J call TRBJ2-7, with 13 bases matching TRBD2. The CDR3 sequence is CASSVGLAGVYEQYF. CDR3 coding DNA: TGTGCCAGTAGTGTCGGACTAGCGGGAGTCTACGAGCAGTACTTC.